The 13 T cell receptor beta chains in this list originate from one sample, sequenced in a study of T-cell reconstitution after alpha-beta-depleted transplantation in children. As it was prepared, the TCRbeta library received unique molecular identifiers. MiXCR, applied by TCRdb to the PCR reads, yields one record per CDR3 protein. Among 600,000 to 700,000 distinct CDR3 sequences, over 10% were seen once, and the ten largest hold 0.79%. The sequencing here drew on PBMCs, taken before TCRalphabeta/CD19-depleted stem cell transplant. The receptors shown here come from a girl aged 2 to 9 with congenital amegakaryocytic thrombocytopenia, due to receive a stem cell transplant.

In this sample, this clonotype turned up many times. The chain combines TRBV7-9 with TRBJ2-1, with D possibly being TRBD2 (5 bases). Germline-derived CDR1 and CDR2 are SEHNR and FQNEAQ (reference sequence). The CDR3 loop spans 12 amino acids. V was cut by 3 bases and J by 8 bases, with 8 bases left in between. The CDR3, as DNA: TGTGCCAGCAGCTTTAGAGGGTATGAGCAGTTCTTC. Residues: CASSFRGYEQFF.

This clonotype was recorded a few times. Relative to the germline gene, one junction end is altered; a read error may explain this. The chain employs TRBV20-1 and TRBJ2-5, with 8 bases aligning to TRBD2. The CDR3 has 17 residues. From germline, CDR1 is DFQATT and CDR2 SNEGSKA (reference sequence). CDR3 sequence: CCARDLGLGGTQETQYF. CDR3 nucleotides: TGCTGTGCTAGAGATCTGGGACTAGGGGGAACCCAAGAGACCCAGTACTTC.

This clonotype was counted many times. The chain couples TRBV29-1 to TRBJ2-1; possibly TRBD1 for D (6 bases). There are 12 residues in the CDR3. V was shortened by 8 bases and J by 2 bases, with 10 bases between the two germline ends. Germline V lookup: CDR1 SQVTM, CDR2 ANQGSEA. This CDR3 is CSQGQPYNEQFF. The CDR3 DNA reads as TGCAGCCAAGGACAGCCCTACAATGAGCAGTTCTTC.

The V and J genes are TRBV28 and TRBJ2-4; no clear D. In germline, CDR1 is MDHEN, CDR2 SYDVKM. This CDR3 has 11 residues. Trimming removed 8 bases at V and 2 bases at J, with 4 bases between. The CDR3 sequence is CASGPKNIQYF. CDR3 bases: TGTGCCAGCGGACCCAAAAACATTCAGTACTTC.

Comment on this clonotype: A read error may account for a junction end that differs from germline. The chain uses TRBV27 and TRBJ1-2; D is undetermined. This CDR3 is built from 15 residues. Germline values: CDR1 MNHEY, CDR2 SMNVEV (reference sequence). The CDR3 region has the DNA TGTGACAGCAGTTTACGGACGAATGTGGGTTATGGCTACACCTTC. Translation: CDSSLRTNVGYGYTF.

There are a few counts of this clonotype. The chain has TRBV24-1 and TRBJ2-1, with 10 bases matching TRBD2. CDR3 length: 14 amino acids. Germline CDR1 is KGHDR and CDR2 is SFDVKD. After removal of 7 bases from V and 8 bases from J, the junction contained 7 bases not matched to a gene. The CDR3 nucleotides read TGTGCCACCAGAGCTAGCGGGAGTTACGATGAGCAGTTCTTC. It translates to CATRASGSYDEQFF.

This clonotype has just a few counts. The chain links TRBV5-1 to TRBJ1-2, with D maybe TRBD1 (6 bases). Trimming stripped 3 bases from V and 5 bases from J, with 17 bases between. CDR1 SGHRS and CDR2 YFSETQ come from the germline V gene. The CDR3 has 15 residues. CDR3 sequence: CASSSQTGLLYGYTF. CDR3 nucleotide sequence: TGCGCCAGCAGCTCTCAGACAGGATTATTATATGGCTACACCTTC. The entire variable domain, with the rest obtained from reference TRBV5-1 and TRBJ1-2, is as follows: KAGVTQTPRYLIKTRGQQVTLSCSPISGHRSVSWYQQTPGQGLQFLFEYFSETQRNKGNFPGRFSGRQFSNSRSEMNVSTLELGDSALYLCASSSQTGLLYGYTFGSGTRLTVV.

At least ten counts were recorded for this clonotype. This chain joins TRBV29-1 and TRBJ2-2; no definite D call. The CDR3 runs to 12 residues. Trimming shortened V by 4 bases and J by 5 bases, and 8 bases separated the two germline ends. CDR1 is SQVTM, CDR2 ANQGSEA, per germline. CDR3 in amino acids: CSVVVETGELFF. The CDR3 DNA reads TGCAGCGTTGTTGTGGAAACCGGGGAGCTGTTTTTT.

The chain joins TRBV14 to TRBJ2-1, with 7 bases that match TRBD2. The CDR3 runs to 15 residues. Germline V CDR1 and CDR2: SGHDN, FVKESK. V gave up 1 base and J gave up 9 bases; unmatched junction bases: 9. The DNA of the CDR3 is TGTGCCAGCAGCCAAGTCGGAGGGAGGGCGGGTGAGCAGTTCTTC. This codes for CASSQVGGRAGEQFF. The entire variable domain, with the rest obtained from reference TRBV14 and TRBJ2-1, is as follows: EAGVTQFPSHSVIEKGQTVTLRCDPISGHDNLYWYRRVMGKEIKFLLHFVKESKQDESGMPNNRFLAERTGGTYSTLKVQPAELEDSGVYFCASSQVGGRAGEQFFGPGTRLTVL.

Notes on this clonotype: A much larger clone lies one base from this, so it may be a read error. The chain is built from TRBV20-1 and TRBJ2-7; the D gene is possibly TRBD1 (6 bases). Germline V gene sequence: CDR1 DFQATT, CDR2 SNEGSKA (reference sequence). This CDR3 contains 14 residues. V lost 2 bases to trimming and J lost 5 bases, with 16 bases between them. The CDR3 DNA reads TGCAGTGCTAGAAACCCACAGGGTTCCAACGAGCAGTACTTC. This translates into CSARNPQGSNEQYF.

This clonotype was recorded many times. This chain links TRBV20-1 with TRBJ2-1, with 8 bases aligning to TRBD1. Germline CDR1 is DFQATT and CDR2 is SNEGSKA (reference sequence). J was trimmed by 6 bases and V by 5 bases; bases with no gene match: 9. This CDR3 has 14 residues. Here the CDR3 reads CSADRDRSTNEQFF. For the CDR3, the DNA is TGCAGTGCTGACCGGGACAGGAGCACCAATGAGCAGTTCTTC.

This clonotype occurred a few times. V is TRBV29-1 and J is TRBJ2-7, with D unresolved. The length of the CDR3 is 14 residues. CDR1 and CDR2 (germline): SQVTM, ANQGSEA. The germline V and J ends were trimmed by 1 base and 2 bases, with 12 bases remaining between them. For the CDR3, the DNA is TGCAGCGTTGAAGTTTCGACTCCGACCTACGAGCAGTACTTC. Translating it yields CSVEVSTPTYEQYF.

The V gene is TRBV3-1, the J gene TRBJ2-1, with TRBD1 as a possible D gene (6 bases). V was cut by 0 bases and J by 13 bases, with 10 bases left in between. Germline V gives CDR1 LGHDT, CDR2 YNNKEL (reference sequence). The CDR3 runs to 12 residues. In DNA form, the CDR3 reads TGTGCCAGCAGCCAAGATCCGGGACAACAGTTCTTC. It codes for CASSQDPGQQFF.